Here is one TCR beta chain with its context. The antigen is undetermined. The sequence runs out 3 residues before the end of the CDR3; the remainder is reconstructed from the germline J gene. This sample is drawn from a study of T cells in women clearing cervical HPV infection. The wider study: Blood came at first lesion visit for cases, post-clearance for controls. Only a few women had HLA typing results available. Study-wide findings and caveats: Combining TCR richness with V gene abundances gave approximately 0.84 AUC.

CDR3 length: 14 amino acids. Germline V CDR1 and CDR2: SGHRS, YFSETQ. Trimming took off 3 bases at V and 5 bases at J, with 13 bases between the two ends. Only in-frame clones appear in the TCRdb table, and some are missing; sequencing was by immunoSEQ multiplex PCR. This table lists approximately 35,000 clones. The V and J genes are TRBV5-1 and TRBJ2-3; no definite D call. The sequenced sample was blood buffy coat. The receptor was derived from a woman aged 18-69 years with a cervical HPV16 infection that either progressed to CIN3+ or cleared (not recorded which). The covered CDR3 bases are TGCGCCAGCAGCTACTGGAACAGTGGAGATACG. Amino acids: CASSYWNSGDT. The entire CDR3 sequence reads CASSYWNSGDTQYF.